These 22 T cell receptor beta chains were sequenced from one sample in a study of blood T cell repertoires in COVID-19. Clones were read by immunoSEQ multiplex PCR, and TCRdb kept only the in-frame ones, dropping some. The repertoire holds some 350,000 clones, with nearly 90% as singletons. Sequencing was performed on peripheral blood. The receptors shown here come from a man aged 18 to 30 with active or convalescent COVID-19.

The chain combines TRBV29-1 with TRBJ1-3, with D hard to call. Germline loops: CDR1 SQVTM, CDR2 ANQGSEA. The CDR3 sequence is 13 residues long. V lost 5 bases to trimming and J lost 2 bases, with 10 bases between them. The CDR3 reads CSVSELAGNTIYF. The CDR3 DNA follows: TGCAGCGTTTCCGAATTAGCTGGAAACACCATATATTTT.

The chain carries TRBV3-1 (or the pseudogene TRBV3-2) and TRBJ1-1; D is undetermined. Germline-derived CDR1 and CDR2 are LGHDT and YNNKEL (reference sequence). CDR3 size: 11 residues. V was clipped by 1 base and J by 8 bases, with 5 bases between them. CDR3 sequence: CASSQAQEAFF. Written as DNA, the CDR3 is TGTGCCAGCAGCCAAGCCCAGGAAGCTTTCTTT.

This clone came up a few times. CDR3 amino acids: CASSRTGTANTEAFF. CDR3 DNA sequence: TGTGCCAGCAGCCGGACCGGGACAGCGAACACTGAAGCTTTCTTT. This chain connects TRBV7-2 to TRBJ1-1, with TRBD1 matching over 7 bases. Germline V CDR1 and CDR2: SGHTA, FQGNSA. This CDR3 is 15 amino acids long. After removal of 5 bases from V and 1 base from J, the junction contained 7 bases not matched to a gene.

V usage is TRBV7-3 and J usage is TRBJ2-3, with 7 bases aligning to TRBD1. The CDR3 extends over 15 amino acids. Germline loops: CDR1 SGHTA, CDR2 FQGTGA. The V and J ends lost 3 bases and 3 bases, in that order; junction bases with no gene match: 6. The CDR3 DNA reads as TGTGCCAGCAGCTTGACAGGGTCGGGGACAGATACGCAGTATTTT. The encoded protein is CASSLTGSGTDTQYF.

This chain uses TRBV10-3 with TRBJ2-1, with 9 bases matching TRBD1. CDR3 size: 16 residues. The germline V gene has CDR1 ENHRY and CDR2 SYGVKD. J was trimmed by 7 bases and V by 1 base; bases with no gene match: 8. This chain's CDR3 is CAISEFGTGLGNEQFF. The CDR3 DNA reads TGTGCCATCAGTGAGTTTGGGACAGGGTTGGGTAATGAGCAGTTCTTC.

V gene TRBV14 combines with J gene TRBJ2-2; weak D call: TRBD1 (6 bases). The CDR3 is 17 residues long. V was shortened by 3 bases and J by 3 bases, with 17 bases between the two germline ends. CDR1 is SGHDN, CDR2 FVKESK, per germline. The CDR3 protein is CASSHRLGTTDTGELFF. The CDR3 DNA reads TGTGCCAGCAGCCATCGGCTCGGGACAACGGACACCGGGGAGCTGTTTTTT.

The chain combines TRBV7-2 with TRBJ1-1; maybe TRBD1 (5 bases). Trimming shortened V by 3 bases and J by 1 base, and 21 bases separated the two germline ends. The germline V gene has CDR1 SGHTA and CDR2 FQGNSA. The CDR3 consists of 18 residues. The CDR3 DNA is TGTGCCAGCAGCTTGCCGGATGTAGGGGCCCATGGGAACACTGAAGCTTTCTTT. This encodes CASSLPDVGAHGNTEAFF.

This chain links TRBV5-5 with TRBJ1-5; D is unclear. This CDR3 has 14 residues. CDR1 SGHKS and CDR2 YYEKEE come from the germline V gene (reference sequence). V dropped 3 bases and J dropped 9 bases, with 16 bases sitting between them. The chain's CDR3 is CASSYDPSGLPQHF. The CDR3 bases are TGTGCCAGCAGCTATGACCCTAGTGGACTGCCCCAGCATTTT.

This chain uses TRBV9 with TRBJ2-5; 8 positions agree with TRBD2. This CDR3 is 15 amino acids long. The germline V gene has CDR1 SGDLS and CDR2 YYNGEE. J lost 4 bases, V lost 0 bases, and 5 bases had no gene match. In nucleotides, the CDR3 is TGTGCCAGCAGCGTAGCGTCTCGGGAGGGAGAGACCCAGTACTTC. It encodes CASSVASREGETQYF.

The chain joins TRBV30 to TRBJ1-1; 8 positions agree with TRBD1. The junction had 0 bases not matched to a gene; V was cut back by 3 bases and J by 0 bases. In germline, CDR1 is GTSNPN, CDR2 SVGIG (reference sequence). This CDR3 contains 13 residues. The CDR3 DNA is TGTGCCTGGAGGACAGGGGTGAACACTGAAGCTTTCTTT. Protein product: CAWRTGVNTEAFF.

The chain has TRBV19 and TRBJ2-1; 7 bases match TRBD2. Germline CDR1 and CDR2: LNHDA and SQIVND (reference sequence). V lost 6 bases, J lost 0 bases, and 11 bases stayed unmatched. The CDR3 consists of 17 residues. The CDR3 bases are TGTGCCAGTAGCCCAGCCCTGTGGGGGGGCTCCTACAATGAGCAGTTCTTC. This sequence encodes CASSPALWGGSYNEQFF.

J is TRBJ1-1 and V is TRBV7-2, with 7 bases that match TRBD1. Trimming at V came to 4 bases and at J to 1 base, leaving 3 bases not matched to a gene. Germline V lookup: CDR1 SGHTA, CDR2 FQGNSA. The CDR3 runs to 14 residues. The CDR3 loop is CASSWTGQNTEAFF. CDR3 coding DNA: TGTGCCAGCAGCTGGACAGGTCAGAACACTGAAGCTTTCTTT. Looking up the rest from reference TRBV7-2 and TRBJ1-1 gives the full variable domain: GAGVSQSPSNKVTEKGKDVELRCDPISGHTALYWYRQSLGQGLEFLIYFQGNSAPDKSGLPSDRFSAERTGGSVSTLTIQRTQQEDSAVYLCASSWTGQNTEAFFGQGTRLTVV.

The chain has TRBV11-2 and TRBJ1-5; D might be TRBD1 (6 bases). The germline V and J ends were trimmed by 3 bases and 6 bases, with 9 bases remaining between them. CDR3 length: 13 residues. Germline-derived CDR1 and CDR2 are SGHAT and FQNNGV. This chain's CDR3 is CASSLGRGQPQHF. The CDR3 DNA is TGTGCCAGCAGCTTGGGCAGGGGTCAGCCCCAGCATTTT.

The chain is built from TRBV4-2 and TRBJ1-1, with 8 bases that match TRBD1. CDR1 is LGHNA and CDR2 is YNFKEQ in the germline V gene. Trimming removed 5 bases from V and 0 bases from J; junction bases left unmatched: 11. This CDR3 has 17 amino acids. The CDR3 nucleotides read TGTGCCAGCAGCTCTCAGGGGGCGGGTTCTATGAACACTGAAGCTTTCTTT. Its protein is CASSSQGAGSMNTEAFF.

The chain is built from TRBV19 and TRBJ1-2; 8 bases are a match to TRBD1. Germline V gene data show CDR1 as LNHDA and CDR2 as SQIVND (reference sequence). This CDR3 is built from 12 residues. Trimming removed 8 bases from V and 4 bases from J; junction bases left unmatched: 3. CDR3 DNA: TGTGCCAGTGCAACAGGGGGCTATGGCTACACCTTC. It specifies CASATGGYGYTF.

The rearrangement uses TRBV7-8 and TRBJ1-2, with 9 bases fitting TRBD1. The V and J ends lost 5 bases and 8 bases, in that order; junction bases with no gene match: 6. The length of the CDR3 is 13 residues. Germline CDR1 reads SGHVS; CDR2 reads FQNEAQ. The CDR3 protein is CASSIGTGWGYTF. The CDR3 region has the DNA TGTGCCAGCAGCATAGGGACAGGGTGGGGCTACACCTTC.

The rearrangement joins TRBV7-3 to TRBJ2-1, with TRBD2 as a possible D gene (6 bases). The V end lost 2 bases, the J end lost 7 bases, and 15 bases lay between the germline ends. CDR1 is SGHTA and CDR2 is FQGTGA in the germline V gene. The CDR3 is 15 amino acids. The CDR3 sequence: CASSLGIRELNEQFF. Here the CDR3 DNA reads TGTGCCAGCAGCTTAGGGATCCGGGAGCTAAATGAGCAGTTCTTC.

The chain is built from TRBV7-2 and TRBJ2-1; D is perhaps TRBD2 (7 bases). Per germline, CDR1 SGHTA and CDR2 FQGNSA. The V and J ends lost 8 bases and 1 base respectively, with 15 bases between them. This CDR3 is 15 amino acids long. The CDR3 DNA sequence: TGTGCCAGCCAAAAGAGGGGGGGATCCTACAATGAGCAGTTCTTC. It yields the protein CASQKRGGSYNEQFF.

CDR3 sequence: CASSSVTGTQYYGYTF. As DNA, the CDR3 is TGTGCCAGCAGCTCGGTCACAGGGACCCAATACTATGGCTACACCTTC. The chain links TRBV5-4 to TRBJ1-2, with D perhaps TRBD1 (6 bases). V was clipped by 3 bases and J by 3 bases, with 18 bases between them. The germline gives CDR1 SGHNT, CDR2 YYREEE (reference sequence). The CDR3 loop spans 16 amino acids. The full variable domain, rest sourced from reference TRBV5-4 and TRBJ1-2, is ETGVTQSPTHLIKTRGQQVTLRCSSQSGHNTVSWYQQALGQGPQFIFQYYREEENGRGNFPPRFSGLQFPNYSSELNVNALELDDSALYLCASSSVTGTQYYGYTFGSGTRLTVV.

The rearrangement links TRBV7-8 to TRBJ2-6, with 10 bases matching TRBD2. The CDR3 has 19 residues. Looked up from germline, CDR1 is SGHVS and CDR2 is FQNEAQ. Trimming at V came to 4 bases and at J to 2 bases, leaving 11 bases not matched to a gene. In DNA, the CDR3 is TGTGCCAGCAGCTACCAAGGAGCGGGAGGGCCTCCTGGGGCCAACGTCCTGACTTTC. Protein sequence: CASSYQGAGGPPGANVLTF.

The chain uses TRBV6-5 and TRBJ1-2, with 8 bases lining up with TRBD1. With V trimmed by 7 bases and J by 5 bases, 6 bases remained unmatched. CDR1 MNHEY and CDR2 SVGAGI come from the germline V gene. CDR3 length equals 13 residues. DNA for the CDR3: TGTGCCAGCACCTCCGACAGGGGATATGGCTACACCTTC. This sequence encodes CASTSDRGYGYTF.

The chain couples TRBV10-3 to TRBJ2-7; possible D gene TRBD2, 6 bases. V lost 3 bases and J 2 bases, leaving 14 bases between the germline ends. Germline V gene lookup returns CDR1 ENHRY and CDR2 SYGVKD. CDR3 size: 15 residues. The DNA of the CDR3 is TGTGCCATCAGTGAATTTAGCGGAGCTACCTACGAGCAGTACTTC. Its protein is CAISEFSGATYEQYF.